This is a list of T cell receptor beta chains from one sample in a study of cytomegalovirus exposure and HLA in healthy donors. The table came from immunoSEQ multiplex PCR; TCRdb's copy has only in-frame clones and leaves some out. The table records about 66,000 clones, around 96% of them present only once. Sequenced input: PBMCs. All receptors come from a young man in good health and CMV-seronegative. Both conserved end residues are part of each CDR3. D genes are given only for firm matches.

d_call	v_call	j_call	cdr3_aa	cdr3_nt
TRBD2	TRBV27	TRBJ2-3	CASSSATSGRAWDTQYF	TGTGCCAGCAGTTCCGCCACTAGCGGGAGGGCATGGGATACGCAGTATTTT
TRBD2	TRBV4-1	TRBJ2-1	CASSPPGRTSGRNEQFF	TGCGCCAGCAGCCCTCCCGGGAGGACTAGCGGGAGGAATGAGCAGTTCTTC
.	TRBV9	TRBJ1-5	CASSGGNSNQPQHF	TGTGCCAGTTCGGGGGGAAACAGCAATCAGCCCCAGCATTTT
.	TRBV10-3	TRBJ2-2	CAISETVLADTGELFF	TGTGCCATCAGTGAGACGGTACTAGCAGATACCGGGGAGCTGTTTTTT
.	TRBV10-1	TRBJ2-5	CASSEGRRGTQYF	TGCGCCAGCAGTGAAGGCCGAAGGGGGACCCAGTACTTC
TRBD1	TRBV28	TRBJ1-5	CASSSRQGYNQPQHF	TGTGCCAGCAGTTCACGACAGGGGTACAATCAGCCCCAGCATTTT
.	TRBV4-1	TRBJ2-5	CASSQDKFPGETQYF	TGCGCCAGCAGCCAAGATAAGTTCCCCGGGGAGACCCAGTACTTC
TRBD1	TRBV4-1	TRBJ2-3	CASSQRQGASTDTQYF	TGCGCCAGCAGCCAGAGACAGGGGGCGAGCACAGATACGCAGTATTTT
.	TRBV30	TRBJ2-3	CAWSANPDTQYF	TGTGCCTGGAGCGCGAACCCGGATACGCAGTATTTT
TRBD2	TRBV9	TRBJ2-7	CASSPTGTMRPYEQYF	TGTGCCAGCAGCCCTACCGGGACTATGAGGCCCTACGAGCAGTACTTC
.	TRBV2	TRBJ2-3	CAVLGPDTQYF	TGTGCCGTACTTGGTCCAGATACGCAGTATTTT
TRBD1	TRBV18	TRBJ2-7	CASSQGDRASYEQYF	TGTGCCAGCTCACAGGGAGACAGGGCCTCCTACGAGCAGTACTTC